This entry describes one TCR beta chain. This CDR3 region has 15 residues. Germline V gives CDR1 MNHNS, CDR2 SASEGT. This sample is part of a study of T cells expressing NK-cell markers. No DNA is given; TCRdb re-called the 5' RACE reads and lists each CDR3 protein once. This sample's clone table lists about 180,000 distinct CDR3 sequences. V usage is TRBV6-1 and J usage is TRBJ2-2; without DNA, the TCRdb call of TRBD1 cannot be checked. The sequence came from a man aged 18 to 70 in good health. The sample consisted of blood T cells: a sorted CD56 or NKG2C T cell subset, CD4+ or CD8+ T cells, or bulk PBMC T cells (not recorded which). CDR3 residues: CASSSDRGPTGELFF.